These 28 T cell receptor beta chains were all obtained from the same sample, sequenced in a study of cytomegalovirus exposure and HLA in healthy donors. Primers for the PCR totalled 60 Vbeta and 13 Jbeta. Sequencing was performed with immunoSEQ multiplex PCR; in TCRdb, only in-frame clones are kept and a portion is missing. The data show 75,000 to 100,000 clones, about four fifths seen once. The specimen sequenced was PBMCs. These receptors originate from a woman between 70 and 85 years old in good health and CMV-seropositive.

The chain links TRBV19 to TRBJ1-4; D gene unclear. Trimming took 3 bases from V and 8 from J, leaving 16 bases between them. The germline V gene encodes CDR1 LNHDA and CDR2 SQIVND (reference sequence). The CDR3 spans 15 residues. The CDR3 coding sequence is TGTGCCAGTAGTATCACAGTCTCTACGGCGGAAAAACTGTTTTTT. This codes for CASSITVSTAEKLFF. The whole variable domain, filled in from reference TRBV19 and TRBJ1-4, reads DGGITQSPKYLFRKEGQNVTLSCEQNLNHDAMYWYRQDPGQGLRLIYYSQIVNDFQKGDIAEGYSVSREKKESFPLTVTSAQKNPTAFYLCASSITVSTAEKLFFGSGTQLSVL.

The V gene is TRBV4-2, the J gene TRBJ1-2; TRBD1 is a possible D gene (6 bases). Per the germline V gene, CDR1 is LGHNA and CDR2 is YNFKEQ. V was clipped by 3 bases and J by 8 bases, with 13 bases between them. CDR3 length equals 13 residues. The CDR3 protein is CASSHPQGRGYTF. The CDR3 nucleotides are TGTGCCAGCAGCCATCCACAGGGACGGGGCTACACCTTC.

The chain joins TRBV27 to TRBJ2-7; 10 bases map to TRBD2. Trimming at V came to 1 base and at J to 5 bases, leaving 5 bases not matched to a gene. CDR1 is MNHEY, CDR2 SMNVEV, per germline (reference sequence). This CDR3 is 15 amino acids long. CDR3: CASSLLASGSHEQYF. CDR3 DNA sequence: TGTGCCAGCAGTTTATTGGCTAGCGGGAGCCACGAGCAGTACTTC.

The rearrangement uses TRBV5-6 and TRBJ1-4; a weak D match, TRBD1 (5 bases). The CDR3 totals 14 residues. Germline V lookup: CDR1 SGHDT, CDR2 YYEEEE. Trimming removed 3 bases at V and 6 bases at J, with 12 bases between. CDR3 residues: CASSYGTRDEKLFF. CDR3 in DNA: TGTGCCAGCAGCTACGGGACTCGGGATGAAAAACTGTTTTTT. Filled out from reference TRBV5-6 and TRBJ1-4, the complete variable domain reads DAGVTQSPTHLIKTRGQQVTLRCSPKSGHDTVSWYQQALGQGPQFIFQYYEEEERQRGNFPDRFSGHQFPNYSSELNVNALLLGDSALYLCASSYGTRDEKLFFGSGTQLSVL.

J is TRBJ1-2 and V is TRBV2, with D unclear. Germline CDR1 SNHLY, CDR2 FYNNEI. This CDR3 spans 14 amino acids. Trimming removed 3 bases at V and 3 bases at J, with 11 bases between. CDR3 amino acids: CASSELLSDYGYTF. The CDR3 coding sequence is TGTGCCAGCAGTGAGTTACTTTCGGACTATGGCTACACCTTC.

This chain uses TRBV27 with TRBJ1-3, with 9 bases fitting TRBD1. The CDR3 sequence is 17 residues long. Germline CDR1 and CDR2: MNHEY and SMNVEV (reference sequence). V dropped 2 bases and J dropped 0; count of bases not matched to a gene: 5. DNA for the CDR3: TGTGCCAGCAGTTTAGAGGGACAGGGATTCTCTGGAAACACCATATATTTT. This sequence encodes CASSLEGQGFSGNTIYF.

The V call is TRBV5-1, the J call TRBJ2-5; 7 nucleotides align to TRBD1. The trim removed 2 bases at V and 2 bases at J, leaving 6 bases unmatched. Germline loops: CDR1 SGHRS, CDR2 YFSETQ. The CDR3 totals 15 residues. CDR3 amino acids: CASSFTRGTQETQYF. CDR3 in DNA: TGCGCCAGCAGCTTCACCAGGGGGACGCAAGAGACCCAGTACTTC.

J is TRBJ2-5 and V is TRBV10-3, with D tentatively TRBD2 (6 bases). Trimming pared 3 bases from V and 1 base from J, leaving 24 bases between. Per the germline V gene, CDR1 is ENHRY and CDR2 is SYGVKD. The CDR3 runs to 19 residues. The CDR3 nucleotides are TGTGCCATCAGTGATCCACTAAGCCGGTCTAGCGTACGCCAAGAGACCCAGTACTTC. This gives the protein CAISDPLSRSSVRQETQYF.

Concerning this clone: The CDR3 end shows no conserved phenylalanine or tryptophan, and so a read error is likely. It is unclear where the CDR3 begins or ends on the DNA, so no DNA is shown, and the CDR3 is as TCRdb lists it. CDR3 amino acids: CASSNRQGRYL. The chain is built from TRBV19 and TRBJ2-7; TRBD1 reflects the table's D call only, with no check against the DNA. Inclusive of both ends, the CDR3 amounts to 11 amino acids. The V gene's germline CDR1 is LNHDA and CDR2 SQIVND (reference sequence).

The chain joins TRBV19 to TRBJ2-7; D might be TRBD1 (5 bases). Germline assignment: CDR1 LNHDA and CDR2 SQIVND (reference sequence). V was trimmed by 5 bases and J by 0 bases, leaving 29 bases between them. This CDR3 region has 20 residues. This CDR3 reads CASSPRTTLLASQASYEQYF. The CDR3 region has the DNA TGTGCCAGTAGTCCCCGGACCACCTTGCTTGCCTCACAGGCCTCCTACGAGCAGTACTTC.

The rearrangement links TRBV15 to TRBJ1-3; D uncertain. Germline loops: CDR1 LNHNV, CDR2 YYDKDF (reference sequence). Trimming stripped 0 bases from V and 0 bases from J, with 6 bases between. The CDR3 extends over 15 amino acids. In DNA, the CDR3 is TGTGCCACCAGCAGAGATCCCAGCTCTGGAAACACCATATATTTT. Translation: CATSRDPSSGNTIYF.

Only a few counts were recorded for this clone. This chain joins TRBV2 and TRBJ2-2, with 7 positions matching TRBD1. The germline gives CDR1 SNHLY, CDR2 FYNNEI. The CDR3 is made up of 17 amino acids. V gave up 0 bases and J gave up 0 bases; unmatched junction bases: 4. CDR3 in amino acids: CASSEAGDSANTGELFF. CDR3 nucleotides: TGTGCCAGCAGTGAAGCGGGGGACAGCGCGAACACCGGGGAGCTGTTTTTT.

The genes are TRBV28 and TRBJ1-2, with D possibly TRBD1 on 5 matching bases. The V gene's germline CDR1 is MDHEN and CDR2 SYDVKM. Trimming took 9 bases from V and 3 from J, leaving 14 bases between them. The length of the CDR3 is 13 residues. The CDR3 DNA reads TGTGCCAGAGACGACAGATACCACTATGGCTACACCTTC. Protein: CARDDRYHYGYTF.

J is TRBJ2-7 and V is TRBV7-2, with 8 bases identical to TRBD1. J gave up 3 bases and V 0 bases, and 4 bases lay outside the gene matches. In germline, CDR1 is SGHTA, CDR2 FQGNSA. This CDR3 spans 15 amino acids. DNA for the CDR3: TGTGCCAGCAGCTTAGCGCTAGGACAGGGCTACGAGCAGTACTTC. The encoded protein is CASSLALGQGYEQYF.

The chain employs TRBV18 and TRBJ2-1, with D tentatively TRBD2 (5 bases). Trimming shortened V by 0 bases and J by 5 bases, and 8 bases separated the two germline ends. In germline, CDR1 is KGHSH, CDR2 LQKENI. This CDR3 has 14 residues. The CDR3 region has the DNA TGTGCCAGCTCACCACCTCGGGGTCACAATGAGCAGTTCTTC. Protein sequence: CASSPPRGHNEQFF.

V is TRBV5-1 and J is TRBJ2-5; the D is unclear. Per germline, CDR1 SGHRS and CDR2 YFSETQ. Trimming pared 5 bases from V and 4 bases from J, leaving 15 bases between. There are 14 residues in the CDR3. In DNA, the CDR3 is TGCGCCAGCAGTCCCACAGACGGCACAGAGACCCAGTACTTC. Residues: CASSPTDGTETQYF.

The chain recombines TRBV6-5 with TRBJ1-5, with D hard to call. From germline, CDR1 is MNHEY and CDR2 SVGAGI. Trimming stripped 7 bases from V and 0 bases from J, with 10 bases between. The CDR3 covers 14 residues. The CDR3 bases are TGTGCCAGCAAGGGCGGGGTTAGCAATCAGCCCCAGCATTTT. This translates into CASKGGVSNQPQHF.

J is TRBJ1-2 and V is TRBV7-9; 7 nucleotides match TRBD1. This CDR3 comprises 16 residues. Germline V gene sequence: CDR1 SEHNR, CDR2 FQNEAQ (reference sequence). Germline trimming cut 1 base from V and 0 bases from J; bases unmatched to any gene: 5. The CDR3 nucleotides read TGTGCCAGCAGCTTAGGAGGGGGCGGTGCTAACTATGGCTACACCTTC. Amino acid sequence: CASSLGGGGANYGYTF.

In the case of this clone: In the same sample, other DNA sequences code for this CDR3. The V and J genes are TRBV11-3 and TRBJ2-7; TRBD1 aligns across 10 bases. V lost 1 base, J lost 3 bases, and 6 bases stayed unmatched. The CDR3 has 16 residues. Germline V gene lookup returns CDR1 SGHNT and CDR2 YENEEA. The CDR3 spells CASSLGGQGGGYEQYF. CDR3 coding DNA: TGTGCCAGCAGCTTAGGAGGACAGGGGGGAGGCTACGAGCAGTACTTC.

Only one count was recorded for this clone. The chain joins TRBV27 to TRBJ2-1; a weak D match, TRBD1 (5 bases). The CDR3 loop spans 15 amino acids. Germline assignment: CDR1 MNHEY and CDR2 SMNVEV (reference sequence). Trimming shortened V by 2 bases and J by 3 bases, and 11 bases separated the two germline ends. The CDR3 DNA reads TGTGCCAGCAGTTTACTTAGGGGTAACTACAATGAGCAGTTCTTC. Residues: CASSLLRGNYNEQFF.

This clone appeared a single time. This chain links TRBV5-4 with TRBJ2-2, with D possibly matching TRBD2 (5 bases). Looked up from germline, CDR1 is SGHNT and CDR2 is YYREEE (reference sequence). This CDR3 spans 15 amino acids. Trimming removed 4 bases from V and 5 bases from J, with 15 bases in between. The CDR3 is CASSAGSGFTGELFF. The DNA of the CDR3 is TGTGCCAGCAGCGCCGGCAGCGGATTTACCGGGGAGCTGTTTTTT.

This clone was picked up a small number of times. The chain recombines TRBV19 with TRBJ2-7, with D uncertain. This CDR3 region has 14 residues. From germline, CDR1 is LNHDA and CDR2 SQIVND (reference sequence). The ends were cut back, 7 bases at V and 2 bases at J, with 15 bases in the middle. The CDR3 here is CASTRDGDPYEQYF. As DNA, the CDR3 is TGTGCCAGTACTCGAGACGGAGATCCCTACGAGCAGTACTTC.

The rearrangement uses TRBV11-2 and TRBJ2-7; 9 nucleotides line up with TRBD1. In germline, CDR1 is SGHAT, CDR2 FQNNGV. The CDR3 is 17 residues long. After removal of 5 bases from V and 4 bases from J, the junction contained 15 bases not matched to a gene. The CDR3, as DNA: TGTGCCAGCAGCATCATACAGGGGGCGCGGGGACCTTACGAGCAGTACTTC. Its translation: CASSIIQGARGPYEQYF. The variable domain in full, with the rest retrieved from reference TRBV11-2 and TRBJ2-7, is EAGVAQSPRYKIIEKRQSVAFWCNPISGHATLYWYQQILGQGPKLLIQFQNNGVVDDSQLPKDRFSAERLKGVDSTLKIQPAKLEDSAVYLCASSIIQGARGPYEQYFGPGTRLTVT.

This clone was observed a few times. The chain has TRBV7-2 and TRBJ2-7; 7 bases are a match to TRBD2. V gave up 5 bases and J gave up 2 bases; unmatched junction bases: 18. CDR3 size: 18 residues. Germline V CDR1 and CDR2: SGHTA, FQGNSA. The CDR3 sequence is CASSRYLGRAQIPYEQYF. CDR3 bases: TGTGCCAGCAGCCGCTACTTGGGGAGGGCCCAAATTCCCTACGAGCAGTACTTC.

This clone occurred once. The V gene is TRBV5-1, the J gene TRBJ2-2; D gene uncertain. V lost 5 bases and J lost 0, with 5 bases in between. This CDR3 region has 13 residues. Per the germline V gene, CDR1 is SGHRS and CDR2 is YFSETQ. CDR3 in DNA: TGCGCCAGCAGACTAACGAACACCGGGGAGCTGTTTTTT. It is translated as CASRLTNTGELFF.

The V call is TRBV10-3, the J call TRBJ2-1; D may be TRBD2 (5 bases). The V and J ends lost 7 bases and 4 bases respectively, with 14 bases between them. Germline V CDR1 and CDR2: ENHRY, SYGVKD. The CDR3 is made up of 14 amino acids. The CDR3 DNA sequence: TGTGCCATCAAACCTTCCGGGGATTACAATGAGCAGTTCTTC. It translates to CAIKPSGDYNEQFF.

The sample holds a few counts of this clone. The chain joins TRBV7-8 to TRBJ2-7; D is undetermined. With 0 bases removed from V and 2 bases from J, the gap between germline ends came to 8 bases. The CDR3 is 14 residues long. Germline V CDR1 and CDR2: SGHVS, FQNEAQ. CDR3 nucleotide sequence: TGTGCCAGCAGCTTAGCCCGAGGAGCCTACGAGCAGTACTTC. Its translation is CASSLARGAYEQYF. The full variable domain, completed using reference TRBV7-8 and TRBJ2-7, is GAGVSQSPRYKVAKRGQDVALRCDPISGHVSLFWYQQALGQGPEFLTYFQNEAQLDKSGLPSDRFFAERPEGSVSTLKIQRTQQEDSAVYLCASSLARGAYEQYFGPGTRLTVT.

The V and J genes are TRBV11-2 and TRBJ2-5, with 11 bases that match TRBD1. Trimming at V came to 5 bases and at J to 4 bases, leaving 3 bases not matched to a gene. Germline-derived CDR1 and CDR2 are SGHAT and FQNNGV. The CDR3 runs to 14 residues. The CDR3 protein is CASSRTGGGETQYF. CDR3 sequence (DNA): TGTGCCAGCAGCCGGACAGGGGGCGGAGAGACCCAGTACTTC.